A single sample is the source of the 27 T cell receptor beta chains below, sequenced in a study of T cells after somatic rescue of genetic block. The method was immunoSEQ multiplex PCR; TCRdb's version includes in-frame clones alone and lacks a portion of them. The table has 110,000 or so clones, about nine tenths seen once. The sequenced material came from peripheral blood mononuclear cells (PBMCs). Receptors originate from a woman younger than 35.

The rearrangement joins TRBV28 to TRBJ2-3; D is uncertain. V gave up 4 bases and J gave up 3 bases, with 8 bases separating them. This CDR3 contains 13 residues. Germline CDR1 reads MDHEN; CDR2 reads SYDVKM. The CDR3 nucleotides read TGTGCCAGCAGTTCCCGGGTTACAGATACGCAGTATTTT. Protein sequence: CASSSRVTDTQYF.

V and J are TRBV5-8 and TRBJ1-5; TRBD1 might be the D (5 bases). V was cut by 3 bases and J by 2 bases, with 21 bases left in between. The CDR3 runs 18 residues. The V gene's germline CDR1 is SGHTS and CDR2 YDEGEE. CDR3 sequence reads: CASSSPDFAGQGNQPQHF. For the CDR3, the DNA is TGTGCCAGCAGCTCCCCGGACTTTGCAGGGCAGGGCAATCAGCCCCAGCATTTT. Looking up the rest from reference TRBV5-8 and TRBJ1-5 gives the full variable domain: EAGVTQSPTHLIKTRGQQATLRCSPISGHTSVYWYQQALGLGLQFLLWYDEGEERNRGNFPPRFSGRQFPNYSSELNVNALELEDSALYLCASSSPDFAGQGNQPQHFGDGTRLSIL.

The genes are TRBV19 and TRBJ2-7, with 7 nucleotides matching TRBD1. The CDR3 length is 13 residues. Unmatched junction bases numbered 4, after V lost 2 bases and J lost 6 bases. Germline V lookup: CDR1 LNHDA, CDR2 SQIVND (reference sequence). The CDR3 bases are TGTGCCAGTAGTATACGGACAGGAAGCGAGCAGTACTTC. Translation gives CASSIRTGSEQYF.

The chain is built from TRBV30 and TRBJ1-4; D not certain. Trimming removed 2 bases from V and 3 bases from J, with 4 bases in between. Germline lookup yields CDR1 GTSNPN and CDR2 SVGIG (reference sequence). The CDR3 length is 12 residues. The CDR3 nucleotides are TGTGCCTGGAGTCTCCCTAATGAAAAACTGTTTTTT. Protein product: CAWSLPNEKLFF.

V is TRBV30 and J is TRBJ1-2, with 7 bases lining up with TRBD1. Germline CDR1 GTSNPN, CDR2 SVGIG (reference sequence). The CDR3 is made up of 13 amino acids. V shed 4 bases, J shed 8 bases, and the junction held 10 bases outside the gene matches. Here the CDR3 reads CAWMAGGVGGYTF. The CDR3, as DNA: TGTGCCTGGATGGCAGGGGGAGTCGGGGGCTACACCTTC.

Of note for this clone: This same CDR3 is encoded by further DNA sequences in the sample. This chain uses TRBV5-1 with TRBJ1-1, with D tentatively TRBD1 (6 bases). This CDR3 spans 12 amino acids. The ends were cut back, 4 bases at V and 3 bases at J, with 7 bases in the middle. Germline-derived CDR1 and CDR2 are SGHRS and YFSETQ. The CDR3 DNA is TGCGCCAGCAGCACAGGGTACACTGAAGCTTTCTTT. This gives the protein CASSTGYTEAFF.

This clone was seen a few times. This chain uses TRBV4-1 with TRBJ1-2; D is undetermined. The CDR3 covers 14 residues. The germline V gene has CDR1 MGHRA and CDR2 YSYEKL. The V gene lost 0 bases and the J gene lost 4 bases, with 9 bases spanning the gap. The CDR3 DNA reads TGCGCCAGCAGCCAAGATCCCGACGGCTATGGCTACACCTTC. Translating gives CASSQDPDGYGYTF.

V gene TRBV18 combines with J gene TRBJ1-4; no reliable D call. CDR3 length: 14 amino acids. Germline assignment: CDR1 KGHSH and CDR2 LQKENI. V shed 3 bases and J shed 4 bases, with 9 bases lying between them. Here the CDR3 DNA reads TGTGCCAGCTCACCGGGGTGGGGTAATGAAAAACTGTTTTTT. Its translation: CASSPGWGNEKLFF. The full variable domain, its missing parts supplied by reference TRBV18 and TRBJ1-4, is NAGVMQNPRHLVRRRGQEARLRCSPMKGHSHVYWYRQLPEEGLKFMVYLQKENIIDESGMPKERFSAEFPKEGPSILRIQQVVRGDSAAYFCASSPGWGNEKLFFGSGTQLSVL.

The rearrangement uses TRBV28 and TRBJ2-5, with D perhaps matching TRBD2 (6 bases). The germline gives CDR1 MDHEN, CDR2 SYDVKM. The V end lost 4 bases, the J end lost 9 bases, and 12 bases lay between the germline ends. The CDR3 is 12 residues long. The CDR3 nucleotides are TGTGCCAGCAGTTCGGGAGTCCGGGCCCAGTACTTC. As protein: CASSSGVRAQYF.

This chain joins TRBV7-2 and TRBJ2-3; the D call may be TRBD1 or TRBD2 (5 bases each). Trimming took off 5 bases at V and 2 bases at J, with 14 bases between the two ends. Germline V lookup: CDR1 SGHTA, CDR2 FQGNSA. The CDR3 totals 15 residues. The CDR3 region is CASSLRGGYTDTQYF. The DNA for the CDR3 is TGTGCCAGCAGCCTACGGGGCGGATACACAGATACGCAGTATTTT.

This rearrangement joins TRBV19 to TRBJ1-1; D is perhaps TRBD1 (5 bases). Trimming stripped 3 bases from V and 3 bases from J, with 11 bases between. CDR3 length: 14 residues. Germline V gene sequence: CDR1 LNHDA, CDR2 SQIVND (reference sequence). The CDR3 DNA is TGTGCCAGTAGTATTGCCGCGGGGCACACTGAAGCTTTCTTT. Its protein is CASSIAAGHTEAFF.

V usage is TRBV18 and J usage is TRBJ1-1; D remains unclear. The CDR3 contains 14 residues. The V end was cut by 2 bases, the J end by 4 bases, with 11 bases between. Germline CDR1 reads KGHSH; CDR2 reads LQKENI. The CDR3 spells CASSPGLPPTEAFF. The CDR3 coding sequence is TGTGCCAGCTCACCAGGACTGCCCCCCACTGAAGCTTTCTTT.

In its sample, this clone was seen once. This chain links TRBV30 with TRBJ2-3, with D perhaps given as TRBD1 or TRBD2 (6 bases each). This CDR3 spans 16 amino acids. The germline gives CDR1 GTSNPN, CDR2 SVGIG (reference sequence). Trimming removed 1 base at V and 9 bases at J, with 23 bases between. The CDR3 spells CAWSASSRGPGVTQYF. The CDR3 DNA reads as TGTGCCTGGAGTGCAAGCTCCCGGGGGCCCGGGGTCACGCAGTATTTT.

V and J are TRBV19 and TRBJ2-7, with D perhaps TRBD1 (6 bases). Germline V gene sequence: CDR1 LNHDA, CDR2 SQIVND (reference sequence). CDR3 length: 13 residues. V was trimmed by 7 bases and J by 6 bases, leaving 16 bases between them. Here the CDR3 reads CASTLTTGTEQYF. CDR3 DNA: TGTGCCAGTACCCTCACCACAGGGACCGAGCAGTACTTC.

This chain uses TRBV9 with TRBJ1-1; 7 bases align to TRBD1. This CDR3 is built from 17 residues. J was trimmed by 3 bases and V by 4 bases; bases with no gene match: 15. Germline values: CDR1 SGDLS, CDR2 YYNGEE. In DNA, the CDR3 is TGTGCCAGCAGCTCTCGACAGGGCGGATACAGGGACACTGAAGCTTTCTTT. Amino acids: CASSSRQGGYRDTEAFF.

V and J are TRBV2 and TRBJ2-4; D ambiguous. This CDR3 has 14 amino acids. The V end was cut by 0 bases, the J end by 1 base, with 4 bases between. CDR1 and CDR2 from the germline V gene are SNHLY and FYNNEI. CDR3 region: CASSEAQAKNIQYF. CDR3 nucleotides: TGTGCCAGCAGTGAAGCGCAGGCCAAAAACATTCAGTACTTC. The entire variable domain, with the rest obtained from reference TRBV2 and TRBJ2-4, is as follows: EPEVTQTPSHQVTQMGQEVILRCVPISNHLYFYWYRQILGQKVEFLVSFYNNEISEKSEIFDDQFSVERPDGSNFTLKIRSTKLEDSAMYFCASSEAQAKNIQYFGAGTRLSVL.

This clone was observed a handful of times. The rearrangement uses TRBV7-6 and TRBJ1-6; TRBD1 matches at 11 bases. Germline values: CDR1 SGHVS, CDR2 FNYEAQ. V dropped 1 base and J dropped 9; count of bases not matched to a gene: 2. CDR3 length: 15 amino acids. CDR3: CASSLGGTGGSPLHF. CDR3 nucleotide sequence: TGTGCCAGCAGCTTAGGAGGGACAGGGGGTTCACCCCTCCACTTT.

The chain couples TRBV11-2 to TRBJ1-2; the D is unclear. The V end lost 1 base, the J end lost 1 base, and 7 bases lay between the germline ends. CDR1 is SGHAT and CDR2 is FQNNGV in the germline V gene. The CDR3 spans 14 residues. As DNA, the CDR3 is TGTGCCAGCAGCTTAGTAGGCCGTAACTATGGCTACACCTTC. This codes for CASSLVGRNYGYTF.

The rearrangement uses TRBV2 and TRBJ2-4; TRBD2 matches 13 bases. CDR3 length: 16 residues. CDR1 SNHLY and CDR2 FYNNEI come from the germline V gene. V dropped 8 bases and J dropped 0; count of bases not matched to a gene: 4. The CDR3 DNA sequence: TGTGCCAGCTACCGGACTAGCGGGGGAGCCAAAAACATTCAGTACTTC. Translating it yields CASYRTSGGAKNIQYF.

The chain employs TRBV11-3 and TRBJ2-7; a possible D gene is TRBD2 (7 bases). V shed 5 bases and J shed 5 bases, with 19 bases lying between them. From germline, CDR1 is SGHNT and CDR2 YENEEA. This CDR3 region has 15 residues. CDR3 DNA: TGTGCCAGCAGCCAGCTTGGGGGGGCTCTCCACGAGCAGTACTTC. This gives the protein CASSQLGGALHEQYF.

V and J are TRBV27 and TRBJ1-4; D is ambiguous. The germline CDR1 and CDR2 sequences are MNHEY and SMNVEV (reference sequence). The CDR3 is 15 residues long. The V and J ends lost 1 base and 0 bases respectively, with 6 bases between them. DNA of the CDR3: TGTGCCAGCAGTTTATTCGGGGCAACTAATGAAAAACTGTTTTTT. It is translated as CASSLFGATNEKLFF.

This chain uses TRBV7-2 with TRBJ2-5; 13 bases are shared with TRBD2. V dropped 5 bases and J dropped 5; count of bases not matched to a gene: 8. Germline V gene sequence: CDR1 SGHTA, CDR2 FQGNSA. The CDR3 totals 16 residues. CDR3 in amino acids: CASSLRTSGGLETQYF. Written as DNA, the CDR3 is TGTGCCAGCAGCCTCCGGACTAGCGGGGGCCTGGAGACCCAGTACTTC.

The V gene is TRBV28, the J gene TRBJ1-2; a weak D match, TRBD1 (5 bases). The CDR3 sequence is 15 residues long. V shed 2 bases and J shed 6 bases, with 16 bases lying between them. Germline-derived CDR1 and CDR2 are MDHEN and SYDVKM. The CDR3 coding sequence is TGTGCCAGCAGTTTAAGGGGAGTGGGGCCAAATGGCTACACCTTC. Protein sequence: CASSLRGVGPNGYTF.

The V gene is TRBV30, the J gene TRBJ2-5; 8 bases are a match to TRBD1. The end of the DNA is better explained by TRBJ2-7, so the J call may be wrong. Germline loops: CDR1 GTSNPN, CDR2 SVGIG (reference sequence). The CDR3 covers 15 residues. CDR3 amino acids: CAWSTPGTGPYEQYF. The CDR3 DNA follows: TGTGCCTGGAGTACCCCCGGGACAGGACCCTACGAGCAGTACTTC.

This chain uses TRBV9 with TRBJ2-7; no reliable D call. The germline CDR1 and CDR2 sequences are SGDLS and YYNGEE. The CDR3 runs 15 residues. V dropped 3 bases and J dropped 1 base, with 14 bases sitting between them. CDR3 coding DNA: TGTGCCAGCAGCGGCGACAAAGGAGAATCCTACGAGCAGTACTTC. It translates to CASSGDKGESYEQYF.

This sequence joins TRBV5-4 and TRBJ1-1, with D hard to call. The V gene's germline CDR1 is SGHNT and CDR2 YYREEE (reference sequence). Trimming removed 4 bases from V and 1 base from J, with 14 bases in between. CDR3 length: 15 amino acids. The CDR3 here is CASSPQKWGNTEAFF. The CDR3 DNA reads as TGTGCCAGCAGCCCTCAAAAATGGGGGAACACTGAAGCTTTCTTT.

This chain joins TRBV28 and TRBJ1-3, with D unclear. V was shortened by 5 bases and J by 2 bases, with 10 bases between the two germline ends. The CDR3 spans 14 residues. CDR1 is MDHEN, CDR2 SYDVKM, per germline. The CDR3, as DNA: TGTGCCAGCAGTCAGTTCGGTCCTGGAAACACCATATATTTT. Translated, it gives CASSQFGPGNTIYF.